Reported below is one TCR beta chain. What this receptor recognizes is not known. The likely explanation is a read error, given a far larger clone one base away. Donors formed part of the validation cohort, which comprised fewer than 150 subjects and was distinct from the first cohort of 666 subjects. Library generation was performed with the immunoSEQ multiplex PCR assay. On the authors' methods: A statistical classification framework was built for diagnosing cytomegalovirus status from the catalog of TCR beta chain sequences. TCRdb carries this immuneACCESS record with in-frame sequences only. Its versions omit some clonotypes, under half of them owing to an unresolved V gene in the studies checked, with the rest unexplained. V, J and clone size are taken as reported in that table, and D and trimming were inferred from the DNA itself. Counted in this sample were 200,000 or so clones; roughly 82% of them appeared once. Roughly an eighth of the sample belongs to the ten largest clones.

The CDR3 spans 13 residues, from the cysteine through the phenylalanine. This entry keeps only the CDR3 DNA: 39 bases, framed from base 1. The CDR1 and CDR2 encoded by the germline V gene (reference sequence) are SGHKS and YYEKEE. The record originates from a study of cytomegalovirus exposure and HLA in healthy donors listed by TCRdb under 2017. Turning to the overall study: According to a later analysis, the 120 or so validation repertoires were produced on the same platform as the 666 repertoires of the first cohort. Besides the first cohort of approximately 710 subjects, a separate validation cohort made up of 120 or so different subjects was used. The study was designed to test whether signatures of past pathogen exposure could be identified by cataloging public T cell receptors. To predict cytomegalovirus infection status, the study brought together high-throughput TCR immunosequencing, statistical association of individual TCRs with disease status, and machine learning.

Study-wide findings and limitations: Of the cluster scores, approximately 95% were above 0 in a later analysis, which found that TCRs clustered in the first cohort also tended to co-occur in the 120 or so validation repertoires. In the study, around 150 TCR beta chains were listed as associated with cytomegalovirus. The classifier was reported to diagnose cytomegalovirus status with high specificity and sensitivity in both the original and validation cohorts. A later analysis had no HLA typing for the validation cohort, so co-occurrence there was scored across all 110 or so repertoires. While some public TCRs were present in many individuals, most TCR sequences turned up only very rarely across donors. It was suggested by the authors that the approach could potentially be generalized to other disease states and immunological phenotypes. In vitro tests confirmed that a few of the cytomegalovirus-associated TCR beta chains recognize cytomegalovirus antigens.

The TCR sequence derives from a woman aged 25 to 45 in good health and CMV-seropositive. The receptor chain draws on TRBV5-5 and TRBJ2-7; the D gene remains uncertain. The sequenced material came from PBMCs. The sequenced DNA is TGCGCCAGCAGCCAAGACTCCGGGTACGAGCAGTACTTC. The resulting protein is CASSQDSGYEQYF.